This entry lists 23 T cell receptor beta chains sequenced from one sample in a study of blood T cell repertoires in COVID-19. Generated by immunoSEQ multiplex PCR, the TCRdb table keeps only in-frame clones and is missing some. Here the sample spans about 300,000 clones, approximately 86% being singletons. Sample: peripheral blood. These receptors were obtained from a man aged 65 to 79 with acute or convalescent COVID-19.

The chain joins TRBV10-3 to TRBJ2-1, with TRBD1 matching 7 bases. Germline V CDR1 and CDR2: ENHRY, SYGVKD. The CDR3 consists of 14 residues. Trimming took 6 bases from V and 0 from J; bases not matched to a gene: 2. Here the CDR3 DNA reads TGTGCCATCAGGGGGACAGTCTCCTACAATGAGCAGTTCTTC. Residues: CAIRGTVSYNEQFF.

The gene calls are TRBV2 and TRBJ1-1; 7 nucleotides line up with TRBD1. Germline V gene lookup returns CDR1 SNHLY and CDR2 FYNNEI. The CDR3 spans 14 residues. Losses at the gene ends were 7 bases for V and 6 bases for J; bases not matched to a gene: 11. CDR3 DNA: TGTGCCAGCATAAAGACAGGGAAAGTATCTGAAGCTTTCTTT. Translation gives CASIKTGKVSEAFF. The variable domain in full, with the rest retrieved from reference TRBV2 and TRBJ1-1, is EPEVTQTPSHQVTQMGQEVILRCVPISNHLYFYWYRQILGQKVEFLVSFYNNEISEKSEIFDDQFSVERPDGSNFTLKIRSTKLEDSAMYFCASIKTGKVSEAFFGQGTRLTVV.

A note on this clone: At one of its ends the junction is not consistent with the germline gene, which may arise from a read error. The genes are TRBV19 and TRBJ2-1; 9 bases are shared with TRBD2. The CDR3 totals 19 residues. Germline-derived CDR1 and CDR2 are LNHDA and SQIVND (reference sequence). The CDR3 coding sequence is TGTGCCAGTAGGATAGGGGCCCGTAGTGCTAGCGGGATTTGGGATGAGCAGTTCTTC. This translates into CASRIGARSASGIWDEQFF.

Only a few counts were recorded for this clone. V is TRBV30 and J is TRBJ1-6; 8 positions agree with TRBD1. Trimming at V came to 2 bases and at J to 7 bases, leaving 13 bases not matched to a gene. Germline V gene sequence: CDR1 GTSNPN, CDR2 SVGIG (reference sequence). The CDR3 extends over 17 amino acids. The chain's CDR3 is CAWSIRQGAILNSPLHF. As DNA, the CDR3 is TGTGCCTGGAGTATCCGTCAGGGGGCGATCTTGAATTCACCCCTCCACTTT.

The gene calls are TRBV15 and TRBJ2-1; D ambiguous. Germline V gene lookup returns CDR1 LNHNV and CDR2 YYDKDF (reference sequence). The CDR3 has 17 residues. Trimming cost V 0 bases and J 0 bases, with 12 bases left between them. CDR3 in amino acids: CATSRDNPTGSYNEQFF. The CDR3 coding sequence is TGTGCCACCAGCAGAGATAACCCGACTGGCTCCTACAATGAGCAGTTCTTC.

Only one count was recorded for this clone. V gene TRBV29-1 combines with J gene TRBJ1-3; weak D call: TRBD1 (5 bases). CDR3 length: 13 amino acids. Germline V gene sequence: CDR1 SQVTM, CDR2 ANQGSEA. The V and J ends lost 3 bases and 3 bases respectively, with 9 bases between them. CDR3 amino acids: CSVEKGLGNTIYF. The CDR3 coding sequence is TGCAGCGTTGAGAAGGGGCTTGGAAACACCATATATTTT.

The chain uses TRBV3-1 (or the pseudogene TRBV3-2) and TRBJ2-1; TRBD2 matches at 8 bases. CDR1 is LGHDT, CDR2 YNNKEL, per germline (reference sequence). The CDR3 covers 20 residues. V trimming: 4 bases; J trimming: 0 bases; junction bases outside the gene matches: 17. The CDR3 is CASSLNLAGSWVGSYNEQFF. The CDR3 bases are TGTGCCAGCAGCCTAAACTTAGCGGGATCCTGGGTTGGCTCCTACAATGAGCAGTTCTTC.

This clone was observed a single time. The chain carries TRBV4-2 and TRBJ1-4, with TRBD1 matching over 7 bases. The CDR3 loop spans 17 amino acids. V lost 0 bases and J lost 8; bases outside the gene matches: 12. CDR1 is LGHNA and CDR2 is YNFKEQ in the germline V gene. The CDR3 loop reads CASSQELNDRAYEKLFF. In nucleotides, the CDR3 is TGTGCCAGCAGCCAAGAGCTTAATGACAGGGCCTACGAAAAACTGTTTTTT.

V and J are TRBV5-1 and TRBJ2-2; 13 bases line up with TRBD2. There are 16 residues in the CDR3. Looked up from germline, CDR1 is SGHRS and CDR2 is YFSETQ. With V trimmed by 4 bases and J by 4 bases, 4 bases remained unmatched. The CDR3 sequence is CASSVGLAGSTGELFF. CDR3 coding DNA: TGCGCCAGCAGCGTGGGACTAGCGGGGTCCACCGGGGAGCTGTTTTTT.

This chain uses TRBV6-5 with TRBJ1-6, with 8 bases aligning to TRBD1. The CDR3 covers 12 residues. Germline V gives CDR1 MNHEY, CDR2 SVGAGI. J was trimmed by 8 bases and V by 8 bases; bases with no gene match: 2. CDR3 sequence reads: CASRTGYSPLHF. In nucleotides, the CDR3 is TGTGCCAGCCGGACAGGGTATTCACCCCTCCACTTT.

The J gene is TRBJ2-1, the V gene TRBV4-1; a weak D match, TRBD2 (6 bases). The germline CDR1 and CDR2 sequences are MGHRA and YSYEKL. The V gene lost 0 bases and the J gene lost 9 bases, with 21 bases spanning the gap. The CDR3 covers 17 residues. The DNA of the CDR3 is TGCGCCAGCAGCCAAGATTTGGGGGGAAGGGGTTGGAGTGAGCAGTTCTTC. Amino acids: CASSQDLGGRGWSEQFF.

The chain joins TRBV6-1 to TRBJ1-5, with a possible D match to TRBD1 (5 bases). V lost 3 bases and J 5 bases, leaving 17 bases between the germline ends. Germline V gives CDR1 MNHNS, CDR2 SASEGT. The CDR3 consists of 16 residues. CDR3 coding DNA: TGTGCCAGCAGTGACCTGCCTTGGGCAGGGTATCAGCCCCAGCATTTT. It is translated as CASSDLPWAGYQPQHF.

The V gene is TRBV6-6, the J gene TRBJ2-1; TRBD2 might be the D (7 bases). The V end lost 0 bases, the J end lost 7 bases, and 13 bases lay between the germline ends. The germline gives CDR1 MNHNY, CDR2 SVGAGI (reference sequence). The length of the CDR3 is 15 residues. Here the CDR3 reads CASSYSRGPANEQFF. The DNA of the CDR3 is TGTGCCAGCAGTTACTCGCGGGGGCCGGCTAATGAGCAGTTCTTC.

This rearrangement joins TRBV28 to TRBJ1-5; TRBD1 is a possible D gene (5 bases). The germline V gene encodes CDR1 MDHEN and CDR2 SYDVKM. The CDR3 totals 17 residues. V lost 1 base to trimming and J lost 4 bases, with 17 bases between them. The CDR3 reads CASSLLQGGWRNQPQHF. CDR3 nucleotide sequence: TGTGCCAGCAGTTTATTGCAGGGAGGGTGGAGAAATCAGCCCCAGCATTTT.

The chain couples TRBV7-8 to TRBJ1-4; D is perhaps TRBD1 (6 bases). The germline V gene has CDR1 SGHVS and CDR2 FQNEAQ. V lost 5 bases and J lost 8, with 15 bases in between. The CDR3 is made up of 14 amino acids. The CDR3 here is CASSRDILGEKLFF. CDR3 DNA sequence: TGTGCCAGCAGCCGGGACATTCTGGGAGAAAAACTGTTTTTT.

This chain joins TRBV19 and TRBJ1-4; 9 bases line up with TRBD1. With V trimmed by 4 bases and J by 8 bases, 8 bases remained unmatched. Germline assignment: CDR1 LNHDA and CDR2 SQIVND (reference sequence). The CDR3 has 15 residues. CDR3 in amino acids: CASSTRDRVHEKLFF. The CDR3 DNA sequence: TGTGCCAGTAGTACCCGGGACAGGGTGCACGAAAAACTGTTTTTT.

This clone was counted a single time. This sequence joins TRBV5-1 and TRBJ1-5; the match to TRBD1 covers 7 bases. Germline assignment: CDR1 SGHRS and CDR2 YFSETQ. The trim removed 7 bases at V and 3 bases at J, leaving 10 bases unmatched. This CDR3 is 15 amino acids long. In nucleotides, the CDR3 is TGCGCCAGCGCTGAGTGGGACAGCATCAATCAGCCCCAGCATTTT. As protein: CASAEWDSINQPQHF.

The chain has TRBV28 and TRBJ1-3, with D uncertain. The germline V and J ends were trimmed by 5 bases and 4 bases, with 15 bases remaining between them. The CDR3 runs 15 residues. Germline V gene sequence: CDR1 MDHEN, CDR2 SYDVKM. The CDR3 DNA reads as TGTGCCAGCAGTCTCGATGGAGGGTACGGAAACACCATATATTTT. Amino acids: CASSLDGGYGNTIYF.

The sample holds a few counts of this clone. The chain combines TRBV3-1 (or the pseudogene TRBV3-2) with TRBJ1-6, with 7 nucleotides matching TRBD1. The CDR3 consists of 15 residues. The V gene's germline CDR1 is LGHDT and CDR2 YNNKEL (reference sequence). J was trimmed by 5 bases and V by 2 bases; bases with no gene match: 3. The DNA for the CDR3 is TGTGCCAGCAGCCAACGGACAGGCGATAATTCACCCCTCCACTTT. It yields the protein CASSQRTGDNSPLHF.

The V and J genes are TRBV15 and TRBJ2-7, with 8 bases lining up with TRBD2. Germline loops: CDR1 LNHNV, CDR2 YYDKDF (reference sequence). This CDR3 has 16 amino acids. V lost 1 base and J lost 6; bases outside the gene matches: 11. The DNA of the CDR3 is TGTGCCACCAGCAGAGGGGCAGGGGCCGGGGGGGGCGAGCAGTACTTC. Translated, it gives CATSRGAGAGGGEQYF. Filled out from reference TRBV15 and TRBJ2-7, the complete variable domain reads DAMVIQNPRYQVTQFGKPVTLSCSQTLNHNVMYWYQQKSSQAPKLLFHYYDKDFNNEADTPDNFQSRRPNTSFCFLDIRSPGLGDTAMYLCATSRGAGAGGGEQYFGPGTRLTVT.

This chain connects TRBV24-1 to TRBJ1-2, with 8 bases aligning to TRBD1. The CDR3 contains 17 residues. CDR1 and CDR2 from the germline V gene are KGHDR and SFDVKD. V gave up 5 bases and J gave up 3 bases; unmatched junction bases: 13. The CDR3 sequence is CATSARHGTGGDYGYTF. The CDR3 DNA follows: TGTGCCACCAGTGCTAGACACGGGACAGGAGGGGACTATGGCTACACCTTC.

This clone was found once. This rearrangement joins TRBV5-5 to TRBJ2-7; a weak D match, TRBD2 (7 bases). Germline lookup yields CDR1 SGHKS and CDR2 YYEKEE (reference sequence). The CDR3 length is 13 residues. V was cut by 10 bases and J by 7 bases, with 21 bases left in between. DNA of the CDR3: TGTGCCCGCACCGCAATGGAGGGGGGGGAGCAGTACTTC. The encoded protein is CARTAMEGGEQYF.

This chain links TRBV28 with TRBJ2-1; the match to TRBD1 covers 10 bases. Germline V gene data show CDR1 as MDHEN and CDR2 as SYDVKM. There are 13 residues in the CDR3. J lost 10 bases, V lost 0 bases, and 0 bases had no gene match. The CDR3, as DNA: TGTGCCAGCAGTTTATGGGGACAGGGGGAGCAGTTCTTC. Translating gives CASSLWGQGEQFF.